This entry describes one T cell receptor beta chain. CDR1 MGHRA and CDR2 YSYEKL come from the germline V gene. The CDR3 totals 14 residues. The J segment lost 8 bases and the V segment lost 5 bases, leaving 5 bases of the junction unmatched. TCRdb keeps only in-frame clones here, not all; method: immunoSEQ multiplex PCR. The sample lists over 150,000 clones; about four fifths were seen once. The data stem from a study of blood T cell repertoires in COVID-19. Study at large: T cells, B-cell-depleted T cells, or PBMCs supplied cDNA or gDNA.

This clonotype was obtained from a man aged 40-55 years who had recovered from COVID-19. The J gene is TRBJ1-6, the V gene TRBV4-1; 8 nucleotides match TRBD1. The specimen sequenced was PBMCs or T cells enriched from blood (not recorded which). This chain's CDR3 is CASSYDRGDSPLHF. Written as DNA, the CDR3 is TGCGCCAGCAGCTACGACAGGGGAGATTCACCCCTCCACTTT.